These T cell receptor beta chains were read from a single sample in a study of blood T cell repertoires in COVID-19. Here immunoSEQ multiplex PCR was the method, and the copy in TCRdb shows in-frame clones only, minus some. Here the sample spans approximately 110,000 clones, 75% to 90% being singletons. The sample was peripheral blood. These receptors were obtained from a woman aged 80 or over with acute or convalescent COVID-19. CDR3s include the opening cysteine and the closing phenylalanine or tryptophan. Fields, in order: D gene, V gene, J gene, clone size, CDR3 protein, CDR3 DNA. The D gene is left open where the match is weak. Clone size is stated in some rows and not others, as once, few, many or a class when expanded.

TRBD1	TRBV9	TRBJ1-1	.	CASSSPSGGLNTEAFF	TGTGCCAGCAGTTCCCCTTCAGGGGGCTTGAACACTGAAGCTTTCTTT
TRBD1	TRBV7-2	TRBJ1-1	.	CASSTWTGANTEAFF	TGTGCCAGCAGCACATGGACAGGGGCAAACACTGAAGCTTTCTTT
TRBD1	TRBV5-1	TRBJ2-7	.	CASSRHRGFSYEQYF	TGCGCCAGCAGCCGCCACAGGGGATTTTCCTACGAGCAGTACTTC
TRBD1	TRBV15	TRBJ2-2	.	CATSWGQVNTGELFF	TGTGCCACCAGCTGGGGACAGGTGAACACCGGGGAGCTGTTTTTT
.	TRBV7-4	TRBJ1-5	.	CASSQTMTDSYHDNQPQHF	TGTGCCAGCAGCCAGACAATGACGGACAGCTACCACGACAATCAGCCCCAGCATTTT
TRBD2	TRBV10-1	TRBJ2-2	.	CASSANSGGVARTGELFF	TGCGCCAGCAGTGCGAATAGCGGGGGGGTCGCCAGGACCGGGGAGCTGTTTTTT
.	TRBV5-8	TRBJ1-5	few	CASSRRTDTNQPQHF	TGTGCCAGCAGCCGGAGGACGGATACTAATCAGCCCCAGCATTTT
.	TRBV7-9	TRBJ2-7	.	CATSPRTYEQYF	TGTGCCACCTCTCCCAGGACCTACGAGCAGTACTTC
.	TRBV12-3/TRBV12-4	TRBJ1-2	.	CASSLQGFHGYTF	TGTGCCAGCAGCCTACAGGGATTCCATGGCTACACCTTC
TRBD2	TRBV7-2	TRBJ2-5	.	CASSSISGGAGTQYF	TGTGCCAGCAGCTCTATTAGCGGGGGGGCTGGGACCCAGTACTTC
TRBD2	TRBV11-2	TRBJ2-7	.	CASSKTGLAGGPSYEQYF	TGTGCCAGCAGCAAAACGGGTCTAGCGGGGGGCCCCTCCTACGAGCAGTACTTC
.	TRBV9	TRBJ2-2	.	CASSPANTGELFF	TGTGCCAGCAGCCCCGCGAACACCGGGGAGCTGTTTTTT
.	TRBV5-1	TRBJ2-7	.	CASSTSPGWGGEQYF	TGCGCCAGCAGTACCTCCCCAGGTTGGGGCGGCGAGCAGTACTTC
TRBD1	TRBV24-1	TRBJ2-1	.	CATSGTVYNEQFF	TGTGCCACCTCAGGGACAGTCTACAATGAGCAGTTCTTC
TRBD1	TRBV15	TRBJ1-2	few	CATTGTGGSNYGYTF	TGTGCCACCACCGGGACAGGGGGATCTAACTATGGCTACACCTTC
.	TRBV5-4	TRBJ2-7	.	CASSGTRVKAYEQYF	TGTGCCAGCAGCGGAACCAGGGTGAAGGCCTACGAGCAGTACTTC
.	TRBV2	TRBJ1-2	once	CASSDSYGYTF	TGTGCCAGCAGTGACAGCTATGGCTACACCTTC
.	TRBV5-5	TRBJ2-7	.	CASSNDRVPGYEQYF	TGTGCCAGCAGCAACGACCGGGTCCCTGGCTACGAGCAGTACTTC
TRBD1	TRBV10-3	TRBJ2-1	once	CAISGTGTNYNEQFF	TGTGCCATCAGTGGGACAGGGACCAACTACAATGAGCAGTTCTTC
.	TRBV4-1	TRBJ2-7	.	CASSQGTGLEQYF	TGCGCCAGCAGCCAAGGTACAGGGCTCGAGCAGTACTTC
TRBD1	TRBV7-2	TRBJ2-7	.	CASSVQGYEQYF	TGTGCCAGCAGCGTACAGGGGTACGAGCAGTACTTC
.	TRBV7-9	TRBJ2-3	.	CASSLGSRGPDTQYF	TGTGCCAGCAGCTTAGGGAGTAGGGGTCCAGATACGCAGTATTTT
.	TRBV30	TRBJ2-3	.	CAWSVQGSDTQYF	TGTGCCTGGAGTGTACAGGGTTCGGATACGCAGTATTTT
.	TRBV3-1/TRBV3-2	TRBJ2-5	.	CASSQDPTGMGTQYF	TGTGCCAGCAGCCAAGACCCCACGGGGATGGGGACCCAGTACTTC